What follows are 2 T cell receptor beta chains derived from one specimen sequenced in a study of regulatory T cells in long-lasting Graves disease. Time point here: persistent/refractory GD, antithyroid drugs over 5 years with positive TRAb. With RNA extracted from PBMCs as input, the TCR library was made. Both iRepertoire HTBI primers and Arm-PCR of CDR3 regions were used to build the TCR beta libraries. TCRdb analysed the multiplex PCR reads with MiXCR anew, one entry per CDR3 protein. The table shows hundreds of thousands of distinct CDR3 sequences, with about 21% occurring only once. This sample comprised peripheral blood mononuclear cells (PBMCs), obtained when the disease was refractory, from a patient treated with antithyroid drugs. The receptors derive from a female donor with Graves disease.

This clonotype was seen repeatedly, ten times or more. This rearrangement joins TRBV9 to TRBJ2-7; 13 bases map to TRBD2. Germline V gene sequence: CDR1 SGDLS, CDR2 YYNGEE. V shed 3 bases, J shed 1 base, and the junction held 1 base outside the gene matches. The CDR3 has 15 residues. The CDR3 loop reads CASSGGLAGSYEQYF. CDR3 nucleotides: TGTGCCAGCAGCGGGGGACTAGCGGGATCCTACGAGCAGTACTTC.

This clonotype came up many times. The rearrangement joins TRBV24-1 to TRBJ1-4, with D possibly being TRBD1 (6 bases). Germline CDR1 KGHDR, CDR2 SFDVKD. V shed 4 bases and J shed 3 bases, with 17 bases lying between them. The CDR3 extends over 17 amino acids. The CDR3 DNA follows: TGTGCCACCAGTGAATCCACTCAAAGGGGGTCTAATGAAAAACTGTTTTTT. It codes for CATSESTQRGSNEKLFF.